The 18 T cell receptor beta chains in this list originate from one sample, sequenced in a study of OX40 agonist ivuxolimab in advanced cancers. Here immunoSEQ multiplex PCR was the method, and the copy in TCRdb shows in-frame clones only, minus some. The sample gives tens of thousands of clones, almost 95% of which show up once; under 3.5% is in the top ten. Sequenced material: CD4+ or CD8+ T cells sorted from blood, taken in a trial of the OX40 agonist ivuxolimab. The receptors come from an adult with an advanced solid tumor such as melanoma, head and neck, liver or kidney cancer.

The gene calls are TRBV6-5 and TRBJ2-5, with D maybe TRBD2 (6 bases). The CDR3 sequence is 15 residues long. Trimming removed 0 bases from V and 4 bases from J, with 12 bases in between. The germline V gene has CDR1 MNHEY and CDR2 SVGAGI. CDR3 residues: CASSYSAGRRETQYF. The CDR3 DNA sequence: TGTGCCAGCAGTTACTCGGCGGGACGTAGAGAGACCCAGTACTTC.

This sequence joins TRBV5-4 and TRBJ1-1; perhaps TRBD1 as D (5 bases). The V gene lost 6 bases and the J gene lost 0 bases, with 12 bases spanning the gap. Germline CDR1 is SGHNT and CDR2 is YYREEE (reference sequence). The CDR3 contains 14 residues. The CDR3, as DNA: TGTGCCAGCACCCGGAGGGACTTGAACACTGAAGCTTTCTTT. Translated, it gives CASTRRDLNTEAFF.

V usage is TRBV18 and J usage is TRBJ1-1; D unresolved. Trimming removed 0 bases at V and 5 bases at J, with 13 bases between. The CDR3 spans 15 residues. Germline V gene lookup returns CDR1 KGHSH and CDR2 LQKENI. For the CDR3, the DNA is TGTGCCAGCTCACCACCGTCGGGTAGGAGGACTGAAGCTTTCTTT. Encoded protein: CASSPPSGRRTEAFF. The full variable domain, with the rest looked up from reference TRBV18 and TRBJ1-1, is NAGVMQNPRHLVRRRGQEARLRCSPMKGHSHVYWYRQLPEEGLKFMVYLQKENIIDESGMPKERFSAEFPKEGPSILRIQQVVRGDSAAYFCASSPPSGRRTEAFFGQGTRLTVV.

The V call is TRBV10-1, the J call TRBJ2-6, with D possibly being TRBD1 or TRBD2 (5 bases each). There are 15 residues in the CDR3. The V gene's germline CDR1 is WNHNN and CDR2 SYGVQD (reference sequence). Trimming removed 3 bases at V and 13 bases at J, with 19 bases between. This chain's CDR3 is CASSDGGNGARVLTF. The CDR3 DNA follows: TGCGCCAGCAGTGACGGAGGCAACGGGGCCCGGGTCCTGACTTTC.

The CDR3 nucleotides read TGTGCCAGCAAAAGTGGATTTAAGGGCTACACCTTC. It codes for CASKSGFKGYTF. V and J are TRBV27 and TRBJ1-2, with no clear D. Germline V CDR1 and CDR2: MNHEY, SMNVEV (reference sequence). The V end lost 7 bases, the J end lost 8 bases, and 14 bases lay between the germline ends. This CDR3 spans 12 amino acids.

The chain recombines TRBV27 with TRBJ1-2, with no clear D. CDR1 and CDR2 from the germline V gene are MNHEY and SMNVEV (reference sequence). The CDR3 totals 15 residues. V was clipped by 6 bases and J by 3 bases, with 17 bases between them. DNA of the CDR3: TGTGCCAGCAGCCTAACTAAGGTGACGCACTATGGCTACACCTTC. Protein: CASSLTKVTHYGYTF.

This clone has just a few counts. The chain combines TRBV7-2 with TRBJ2-1; unclear D gene. CDR1 is SGHTA and CDR2 is FQGNSA in the germline V gene. The CDR3 runs 14 residues. V was shortened by 0 bases and J by 8 bases, with 11 bases between the two germline ends. CDR3 nucleotides: TGTGCCAGCAGCTTAGCGGTCGATCGAGATGAGCAGTTCTTC. Encoded protein: CASSLAVDRDEQFF.

This rearrangement joins TRBV5-1 to TRBJ2-7; 10 bases fit TRBD1. CDR1 is SGHRS, CDR2 YFSETQ, per germline. Losses at the gene ends were 4 bases for V and 5 bases for J; bases not matched to a gene: 6. The CDR3 contains 14 residues. The CDR3 bases are TGCGCCAGCAGCCAGAGGGACAGGGGCGACGAGCAGTACTTC. Amino acid sequence: CASSQRDRGDEQYF.

The chain joins TRBV9 to TRBJ2-2; D gene unclear. The CDR3 consists of 17 residues. Germline loops: CDR1 SGDLS, CDR2 YYNGEE. Trimming removed 0 bases from V and 0 bases from J, with 12 bases in between. The CDR3, as DNA: TGTGCCAGCAGCGTAGGCGATCAGATAGCGAACACCGGGGAGCTGTTTTTT. Protein: CASSVGDQIANTGELFF.

The chain links TRBV13 to TRBJ2-5; tentatively, D is TRBD2 (5 bases). CDR3 size: 13 residues. The germline V gene encodes CDR1 PRHDT and CDR2 FYEKMQ (reference sequence). V was shortened by 4 bases and J by 4 bases, with 10 bases between the two germline ends. CDR3 DNA: TGTGCCAGCAGCTCGAGGGTGACAGAGACCCAGTACTTC. Its protein is CASSSRVTETQYF.

The chain has TRBV28 and TRBJ2-1, with 10 bases matching TRBD1. J was trimmed by 4 bases and V by 6 bases; bases with no gene match: 3. Looked up from germline, CDR1 is MDHEN and CDR2 is SYDVKM. The CDR3 contains 14 residues. The DNA for the CDR3 is TGTGCCAGCAGAGAGGGACAGGGGTACAATGAGCAGTTCTTC. As protein: CASREGQGYNEQFF.

For this clone: The junction departs from germline at one end; a sequencing error may be responsible. The chain links TRBV2 to TRBJ1-6; no clear D gene. CDR3 size: 17 residues. The V gene's germline CDR1 is SNHLY and CDR2 FYNNEI. Written as DNA, the CDR3 is TGTGCCAACAGTGAAGCGCTAAGGTCGCTCTATAATTCACCCCTCCACTTT. This codes for CANSEALRSLYNSPLHF.

V is TRBV30 and J is TRBJ1-1; 8 bases are shared with TRBD1. Germline V gene data show CDR1 as GTSNPN and CDR2 as SVGIG (reference sequence). The CDR3 is 13 residues long. V was pared by 4 bases and J by 4 bases, with 5 bases of the junction left unmatched. CDR3 sequence reads: CAWTLTGGTEAFF. For the CDR3, the DNA is TGTGCCTGGACACTCACAGGGGGCACTGAAGCTTTCTTT.

The V gene is TRBV27, the J gene TRBJ1-5, with D maybe TRBD1 (5 bases). Germline V gene lookup returns CDR1 MNHEY and CDR2 SMNVEV (reference sequence). The CDR3 runs to 14 residues. V gave up 3 bases and J gave up 3 bases, with 9 bases separating them. CDR3 nucleotides: TGTGCCAGCAGTTTTCAGGGACCCAATCAGCCCCAGCATTTT. Encoded protein: CASSFQGPNQPQHF.

The V and J genes are TRBV7-9 and TRBJ2-5; 14 bases match TRBD2. The CDR3 is 15 amino acids. Trimming cost V 5 bases and J 4 bases; bases outside gene matches: 3. Germline lookup yields CDR1 SEHNR and CDR2 FQNEAQ (reference sequence). The CDR3 is CASSIGLAGGETQYF. CDR3 sequence (DNA): TGTGCCAGCAGCATAGGACTAGCGGGGGGAGAGACCCAGTACTTC.

This chain joins TRBV6-6 and TRBJ1-2; 10 positions match TRBD1. Germline assignment: CDR1 MNHNY and CDR2 SVGAGI (reference sequence). Trimming took 4 bases from V and 4 from J; bases not matched to a gene: 9. This CDR3 comprises 16 residues. The CDR3 coding sequence is TGTGCCAGCAGTTTAGCGACAGGGGGCGCAGGCTATGGCTACACCTTC. It is translated as CASSLATGGAGYGYTF.

The count of this clone is one. V gene TRBV5-1 combines with J gene TRBJ1-3; a weak D match, TRBD1 (5 bases). The CDR3 is made up of 15 amino acids. V was pared by 3 bases and J by 2 bases, with 12 bases between. CDR1 is SGHRS and CDR2 is YFSETQ in the germline V gene. The CDR3 here is CASSSQGVAGNTIYF. Written as DNA, the CDR3 is TGCGCCAGCAGCTCTCAGGGTGTTGCTGGAAACACCATATATTTT.

The rearrangement uses TRBV2 and TRBJ1-5; D is unclear. V lost 1 base to trimming and J lost 0 bases, with 10 bases between them. CDR1 is SNHLY, CDR2 FYNNEI, per germline. CDR3 size: 16 residues. The CDR3 nucleotides read TGTGCCAGCAGTGAAGGACTGGGTTTTAGCAATCAGCCCCAGCATTTT. This translates into CASSEGLGFSNQPQHF. Filled out from reference TRBV2 and TRBJ1-5, the complete variable domain reads EPEVTQTPSHQVTQMGQEVILRCVPISNHLYFYWYRQILGQKVEFLVSFYNNEISEKSEIFDDQFSVERPDGSNFTLKIRSTKLEDSAMYFCASSEGLGFSNQPQHFGDGTRLSIL.